This T cell receptor beta chain came from a study of T cell changes during pregnancy in multiple sclerosis. Profiled with immunoSEQ multiplex PCR; TCRdb holds only in-frame clones, not every one. The sample yields 10,000 or so clones, 65% to 85% seen once. The CDR3 spans 14 residues. The V gene's germline CDR1 is MRHNA and CDR2 SNTAGT. Between the trimmed V and J ends, which lost 3 bases and 5 bases, there was a span of 13 bases. The sample in question was CD8+ T cells from peripheral blood mononuclear cells, obtained in the third trimester of pregnancy. This receptor was obtained from a female donor in good health, enrolled as a control in a pregnancy study. The rearrangement uses TRBV6-4 and TRBJ1-1, with D tentatively TRBD1 (6 bases). CDR3 nucleotides: TGTGCCAGCAGTGAGGGAGGGGGGGCAACTGAAGCTTTCTTT. Its protein product is CASSEGGGATEAFF.